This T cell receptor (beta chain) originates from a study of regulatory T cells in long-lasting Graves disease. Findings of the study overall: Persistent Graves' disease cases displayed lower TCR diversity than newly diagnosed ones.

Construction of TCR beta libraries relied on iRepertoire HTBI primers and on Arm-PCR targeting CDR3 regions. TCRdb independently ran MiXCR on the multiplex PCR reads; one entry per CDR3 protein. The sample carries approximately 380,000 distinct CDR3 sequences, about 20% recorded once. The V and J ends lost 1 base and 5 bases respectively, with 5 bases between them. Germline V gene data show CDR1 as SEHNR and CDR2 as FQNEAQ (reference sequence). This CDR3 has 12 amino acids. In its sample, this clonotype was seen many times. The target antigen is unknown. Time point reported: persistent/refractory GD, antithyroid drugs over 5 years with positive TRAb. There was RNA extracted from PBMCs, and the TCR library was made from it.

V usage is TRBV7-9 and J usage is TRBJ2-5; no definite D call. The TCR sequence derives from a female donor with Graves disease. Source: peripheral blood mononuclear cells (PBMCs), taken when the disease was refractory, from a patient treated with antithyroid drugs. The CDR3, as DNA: TGTGCCAGCAGCTTAGAAAGGGAGACCCAGTACTTC. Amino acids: CASSLERETQYF.